One and the same sample provided the 7 T cell receptor beta chains below, sequenced in a study of human T cells and chemical hapten exposure. TCRdb itself ran the RACE reads through MiXCR, one entry per CDR3 protein. The sample records about 120,000 distinct CDR3 sequences, roughly 14% being singletons. Documented time point: pre-sensitization, week 0. Treatment of the sample: therapeutic diphenylcyclopropenone sensitization with weekly scalp DPC. This specimen was whole blood, taken in connection with sensitization to the hapten diphenylcyclopropenone (DPC). The receptors were sampled from a young woman with alopecia areata. Some clones in this sample may be carry-over from other donors' samples.

CDR3 region: CASSYEMNTEAFF. CDR3 DNA sequence: TGTGCCAGCAGTTACGAGATGAACACTGAAGCTTTCTTT. The V gene is TRBV6-6, the J gene TRBJ1-1; D is uncertain. Germline lookup yields CDR1 MNHNY and CDR2 SVGAGI (reference sequence). Trimming removed 2 bases from V and 0 bases from J, with 4 bases in between. The CDR3 extends over 13 amino acids.

The chain uses TRBV5-5 and TRBJ2-3; no clear D gene. Deletions cut 0 bases from V and 2 bases from J, with 7 bases between. Looked up from germline, CDR1 is SGHKS and CDR2 is YYEKEE (reference sequence). The CDR3 covers 14 residues. CDR3 sequence (DNA): TGTGCCAGCAGCTTGGGTCTCCTCACAGATACGCAGTATTTT. It codes for CASSLGLLTDTQYF.

This clonotype was seen ten or more times. The CDR3: CASSLGTNNIQYF. In DNA, the CDR3 is TGTGCCAGCAGCTTAGGGACTAACAACATTCAGTACTTC. V gene TRBV7-6 combines with J gene TRBJ2-4, with D maybe TRBD2 (6 bases). V was shortened by 1 base and J by 7 bases, with 8 bases between the two germline ends. CDR1 is SGHVS, CDR2 FNYEAQ, per germline. The CDR3 is 13 amino acids.

The sample holds a few counts of this clonotype. The chain employs TRBV4-3 and TRBJ2-5, with D possibly matching TRBD2 (6 bases). Per the germline V gene, CDR1 is LGHNA and CDR2 is YSLEER. V lost 4 bases and J lost 2, with 11 bases in between. The CDR3 extends over 14 amino acids. CDR3 protein: CASSPQAGQETQYF. The CDR3 bases are TGCGCCAGCAGCCCTCAGGCGGGGCAAGAGACCCAGTACTTC.

This clonotype was observed a handful of times. The chain links TRBV12-3 or TRBV12-4 to TRBJ1-6; weak D call: TRBD1 (6 bases). V lost 3 bases to trimming and J lost 0 bases, with 15 bases between them. The CDR3 totals 18 residues. CDR3 nucleotides: TGTGCCAGCAGTTTTGGGACGCCGGACAGCTCCTATAATTCACCCCTCCACTTT. Translated, it gives CASSFGTPDSSYNSPLHF.

The rearrangement links TRBV18 to TRBJ2-1; the match to TRBD1 covers 7 bases. Germline V gives CDR1 KGHSH, CDR2 LQKENI. The CDR3 is 13 residues long. Losses at the gene ends were 3 bases for V and 6 bases for J; bases not matched to a gene: 2. The CDR3 bases are TGTGCCAGCTCACCTCAGGGGGTCAATGAGCAGTTCTTC. Protein: CASSPQGVNEQFF.

J is TRBJ1-1 and V is TRBV6-6; 7 bases agree with TRBD1. Germline V gives CDR1 MNHNY, CDR2 SVGAGI (reference sequence). The CDR3 contains 15 residues. The junction had 12 bases not matched to a gene; V was cut back by 6 bases and J by 5 bases. The CDR3 DNA reads as TGTGCCAGCAGGAGGTTTGGACAGGCCGGAACTGAAGCTTTCTTT. Translated, it gives CASRRFGQAGTEAFF.